Presented here are 20 T cell receptor beta chains from one specimen sequenced in a study of technical replicates of blood from four donors. Some clones are missing from TCRdb's copy, which holds only in-frame ones; the method was immunoSEQ multiplex PCR. This sample has roughly 80,000 clones; roughly 95% occur once, and the top ten carry 0.3% to 0.45%. Sequenced: T cells isolated from PBMCs. The receptors here all came from a human donor in good health.

DNA for the CDR3: TGTGCCAGCAGTCCCGGACAGGGTGGCTACACCTTC. This gives the protein CASSPGQGGYTF. The V call is TRBV6-6, the J call TRBJ1-2, with 8 bases fitting TRBD1. Germline V gene data show CDR1 as MNHNY and CDR2 as SVGAGI (reference sequence). The CDR3 is made up of 12 amino acids. V dropped 5 bases and J dropped 7; count of bases not matched to a gene: 3.

This clone occurred a few times. This chain links TRBV11-1 with TRBJ2-2, with a weak D call TRBD1 (6 bases). The germline CDR1 and CDR2 sequences are SGHAT and FQDESV (reference sequence). The germline V and J ends were trimmed by 1 base and 1 base, with 10 bases remaining between them. The CDR3 consists of 16 residues. As DNA, the CDR3 is TGTGCCAGCAGCTTAGTAATGGGACAGAACACCGGGGAGCTGTTTTTT. This codes for CASSLVMGQNTGELFF. Complete variable domain (other parts from reference TRBV11-1 and TRBJ2-2): EAEVAQSPRYKITEKSQAVAFWCDPISGHATLYWYRQILGQGPELLVQFQDESVVDDSQLPKDRFSAERLKGVDSTLKIQPAELGDSAMYLCASSLVMGQNTGELFFGEGSRLTVL.

This clone is a singleton in its sample. The gene calls are TRBV18 and TRBJ2-3; TRBD1 matches at 9 bases. Germline values: CDR1 KGHSH, CDR2 LQKENI. The CDR3 has 14 residues. J was trimmed by 2 bases and V by 6 bases; bases with no gene match: 3. CDR3 sequence (DNA): TGTGCCAGCTCTCTACAGGGGGCCACAGATACGCAGTATTTT. It is translated as CASSLQGATDTQYF.

This chain uses TRBV2 with TRBJ2-1; 8 bases fit TRBD2. Germline V gives CDR1 SNHLY, CDR2 FYNNEI. Trimming took 5 bases from V and 7 from J; bases not matched to a gene: 4. The CDR3 extends over 13 amino acids. The CDR3 bases are TGTGCCAGCAGTACTAGCGGTATTAATGAGCAGTTCTTC. Residues: CASSTSGINEQFF.

In this sample, this clone turned up a few times. The chain is built from TRBV5-1 and TRBJ2-7; D is uncertain. Germline CDR1 reads SGHRS; CDR2 reads YFSETQ. Between the trimmed V and J ends, which lost 1 base and 7 bases, there was a span of 12 bases. The length of the CDR3 is 13 residues. The CDR3 DNA reads TGCGCCAGCAGCTTGAGTGTACTACGGGAGCAGTACTTC. This gives the protein CASSLSVLREQYF.

This rearrangement joins TRBV6-1 to TRBJ2-7, with TRBD2 matching over 7 bases. V was clipped by 5 bases and J by 2 bases; unmatched bases: 9. There are 15 residues in the CDR3. Germline values: CDR1 MNHNS, CDR2 SASEGT. DNA for the CDR3: TGTGCCAGCAGTTCATTGGGAGGGGCCCCCTACGAGCAGTACTTC. It codes for CASSSLGGAPYEQYF.

This clone has a single count. The chain couples TRBV13 to TRBJ2-7; 7 bases match TRBD1. Germline assignment: CDR1 PRHDT and CDR2 FYEKMQ (reference sequence). The ends lost 5 bases at V and 6 bases at J; junction bases unmatched: 13. CDR3 length: 15 amino acids. In DNA form, the CDR3 reads TGTGCCAGCAGCATATTTTGGACAGGAGGTAGCGAGCAGTACTTC. Translation gives CASSIFWTGGSEQYF.

The J gene is TRBJ1-2, the V gene TRBV2; D not certain. Deletions cut 5 bases from V and 4 bases from J, with 8 bases between. The CDR3 is 12 amino acids. The germline V gene has CDR1 SNHLY and CDR2 FYNNEI. CDR3 sequence: CASSKQIYGYTF. DNA for the CDR3: TGTGCCAGCAGTAAACAGATCTATGGCTACACCTTC. Full variable domain (outside the CDR3, taken from reference TRBV2 and TRBJ1-2): EPEVTQTPSHQVTQMGQEVILRCVPISNHLYFYWYRQILGQKVEFLVSFYNNEISEKSEIFDDQFSVERPDGSNFTLKIRSTKLEDSAMYFCASSKQIYGYTFGSGTRLTVV.

The chain has TRBV10-2 and TRBJ1-2, with D possibly TRBD1 on 5 matching bases. Looked up from germline, CDR1 is WSHSY and CDR2 is SAAADI. Trimming cost V 3 bases and J 8 bases, with 10 bases left between them. CDR3 length equals 12 residues. CDR3 in amino acids: CASSDIGGGYTF. CDR3 nucleotides: TGCGCCAGCAGTGATATCGGGGGAGGCTACACCTTC.

The V and J genes are TRBV29-1 and TRBJ1-1; D is uncertain. The length of the CDR3 is 11 residues. Trimming cost V 4 bases and J 8 bases, with 11 bases left between them. Germline loops: CDR1 SQVTM, CDR2 ANQGSEA. This CDR3 is CSVADKLEAFF. CDR3 nucleotides: TGCAGCGTTGCCGACAAGTTAGAAGCTTTCTTT.

The gene calls are TRBV5-1 and TRBJ2-5, with D possibly being TRBD1 (5 bases). Germline assignment: CDR1 SGHRS and CDR2 YFSETQ. The CDR3 totals 16 residues. The ends were cut back, 0 bases at V and 4 bases at J, with 16 bases in the middle. The CDR3, as DNA: TGCGCCAGCAGCTTGGCGCCACAGGATTTGGGAGAGACCCAGTACTTC. This translates into CASSLAPQDLGETQYF.

The chain combines TRBV19 with TRBJ1-1, with D unclear. Trimming removed 2 bases at V and 4 bases at J, with 8 bases between. The CDR3 covers 13 residues. Germline V lookup: CDR1 LNHDA, CDR2 SQIVND (reference sequence). CDR3 in DNA: TGTGCCAGTAGTATACCTGGGCTCACTGAAGCTTTCTTT. It translates to CASSIPGLTEAFF.

This clone was seen more than once but under ten times. The CDR3 region has the DNA TGTGCCAGCAGCGCAAGTCCGGGGAGCTCCTACAATGAGCAGTTCTTC. Translated: CASSASPGSSYNEQFF. The chain combines TRBV9 with TRBJ2-1, with a weak D call TRBD2 (5 bases). Germline loops: CDR1 SGDLS, CDR2 YYNGEE. The CDR3 sequence is 16 residues long. Trimming cost V 3 bases and J 0 bases, with 13 bases left between them.

The chain is built from TRBV2 and TRBJ2-2; weak D call: TRBD1 (6 bases). The ends were cut back, 6 bases at V and 3 bases at J, with 14 bases in the middle. This CDR3 region has 15 residues. Germline loops: CDR1 SNHLY, CDR2 FYNNEI. This chain's CDR3 is CASRKDRGDTGELFF. CDR3 coding DNA: TGTGCCAGCAGAAAGGACAGAGGAGACACCGGGGAGCTGTTTTTT.

The chain combines TRBV29-1 with TRBJ2-7; D not resolved. V dropped 5 bases and J dropped 0 bases, with 8 bases sitting between them. This CDR3 has 12 amino acids. Germline lookup yields CDR1 SQVTM and CDR2 ANQGSEA. The CDR3 DNA follows: TGCAGCGTTCTGGCACCCTCCTACGAGCAGTACTTC. Translation gives CSVLAPSYEQYF.

This clone was seen only once. The chain joins TRBV29-1 to TRBJ2-1, with 7 bases identical to TRBD2. In germline, CDR1 is SQVTM, CDR2 ANQGSEA. The CDR3 contains 14 residues. Trimming cost V 3 bases and J 6 bases; bases outside gene matches: 8. CDR3 nucleotides: TGCAGCGTTGAGGGGCGGGAGCCAAGCAATGAGCAGTTCTTC. It specifies CSVEGREPSNEQFF.

V and J are TRBV7-9 and TRBJ1-5; D perhaps matches TRBD1 (5 bases). The CDR3 extends over 14 amino acids. Trimming left V 1 base short and J 3 bases short, with 7 bases between. Germline-derived CDR1 and CDR2 are SEHNR and FQNEAQ (reference sequence). Written as DNA, the CDR3 is TGTGCCAGCAGCTTAGTAGGGGACAATCAGCCCCAGCATTTT. Protein sequence: CASSLVGDNQPQHF.

The chain joins TRBV29-1 to TRBJ1-2; 8 bases are shared with TRBD1. V lost 5 bases and J lost 4; bases outside the gene matches: 9. The CDR3 consists of 14 residues. Germline V gives CDR1 SQVTM, CDR2 ANQGSEA. CDR3 DNA sequence: TGCAGCGTTCAAAAGGACAGGGATGGCTATGGCTACACCTTC. It translates to CSVQKDRDGYGYTF.

The chain uses TRBV18 and TRBJ2-1; D possibly corresponds to TRBD1 (7 bases). This CDR3 contains 15 residues. Germline V gives CDR1 KGHSH, CDR2 LQKENI. V lost 3 bases, J lost 6 bases, and 15 bases lay in between. The CDR3, as DNA: TGTGCCAGCTCACCTAGCGGCCAGGGGGTCAATGAGCAGTTCTTC. Protein product: CASSPSGQGVNEQFF.

The J gene is TRBJ2-7, the V gene TRBV5-4; 14 bases are a match to TRBD2. This CDR3 has 15 amino acids. CDR1 SGHNT and CDR2 YYREEE come from the germline V gene (reference sequence). With 4 bases clipped from V and 4 bases from J, the junction kept 4 bases outside the gene matches. CDR3 in amino acids: CASSPGTSGGYEQYF. The CDR3 DNA reads as TGTGCCAGCAGCCCCGGGACTAGCGGGGGATACGAGCAGTACTTC.